The 31 T cell receptor beta chains below all came from one sample that was sequenced in a study of cytomegalovirus exposure and HLA in healthy donors. In the PCR, 60 Vbeta and 13 Jbeta primers were used. Repertoires were generated with immunoSEQ multiplex PCR, while TCRdb's copy carries only in-frame clones and drops some. The profile shows about 90,000 clones, roughly 80% of them singletons. Material for sequencing was PBMCs. These receptors were collected from a woman between 40 and 50 years old in good health and CMV-seropositive.

The J gene is TRBJ2-1, the V gene TRBV7-6, with D possibly being TRBD2 (6 bases). This CDR3 spans 11 amino acids. V lost 4 bases and J 15 bases, leaving 13 bases between the germline ends. The germline CDR1 and CDR2 sequences are SGHVS and FNYEAQ. The CDR3 DNA sequence: TGTGCCAGCAGCTCCAGACTAGGGCTGTTCTTC. This gives the protein CASSSRLGLFF.

The chain's CDR3 is CASSSGGPSGELFF. The CDR3 DNA reads TGTGCCAGCAGCTCGGGAGGGCCGAGCGGGGAGCTGTTTTTT. The J gene is TRBJ2-2, the V gene TRBV7-3; 8 nucleotides agree with TRBD2. Germline V CDR1 and CDR2: SGHTA, FQGTGA. The V and J ends lost 4 bases and 7 bases, in that order; junction bases with no gene match: 5. The CDR3 has 14 amino acids.

CDR3 DNA sequence: TGTGCCAGTAGTATAGGGACAGAGACCGAGCAGTACTTC. Its translation is CASSIGTETEQYF. The chain couples TRBV19 to TRBJ2-7; the D gene is possibly TRBD1 (6 bases). The V gene lost 1 base and the J gene lost 6 bases, with 10 bases spanning the gap. CDR1 and CDR2 (germline): LNHDA, SQIVND (reference sequence). CDR3 length equals 13 residues.

The V gene is TRBV18, the J gene TRBJ1-1, with D possibly TRBD1 on 6 matching bases. Germline values: CDR1 KGHSH, CDR2 LQKENI. This CDR3 spans 16 amino acids. Trimming shortened V by 0 bases and J by 0 bases, and 11 bases separated the two germline ends. This CDR3 reads CASSPPRQGLNTEAFF. The CDR3 nucleotides are TGTGCCAGCTCACCACCGCGGCAGGGGCTGAACACTGAAGCTTTCTTT.

This clone was observed a handful of times. The J gene is TRBJ1-1, the V gene TRBV27, with a weak D call TRBD1 (6 bases). Germline V gene sequence: CDR1 MNHEY, CDR2 SMNVEV (reference sequence). Between the trimmed V and J ends, which lost 5 bases and 1 base, there was a span of 20 bases. This CDR3 has 17 amino acids. CDR3 in amino acids: CASSHRVGGGGNTEAFF. The CDR3, as DNA: TGTGCCAGCAGTCACCGCGTTGGGGGCGGTGGGAACACTGAAGCTTTCTTT.

The genes are TRBV25-1 and TRBJ2-1; D gene unclear. The germline gives CDR1 MGHDK, CDR2 SYGVNS. The ends were cut back, 3 bases at V and 5 bases at J, with 14 bases in the middle. The CDR3 covers 15 residues. Here the CDR3 reads CASSESAFDHNEQFF. The CDR3 nucleotides are TGTGCCAGCAGTGAGAGCGCTTTCGATCACAATGAGCAGTTCTTC. The complete variable domain, with remaining parts taken from reference TRBV25-1 and TRBJ2-1, reads EADIYQTPRYLVIGTGKKITLECSQTMGHDKMYWYQQDPGMELHLIHYSYGVNSTEKGDLSSESTVSRIRTEHFPLTLESARPSHTSQYLCASSESAFDHNEQFFGPGTRLTVL.

The genes are TRBV20-1 and TRBJ2-7; no definite D call. Germline-derived CDR1 and CDR2 are DFQATT and SNEGSKA (reference sequence). Trimming stripped 2 bases from V and 5 bases from J, with 7 bases between. CDR3 length: 11 residues. The CDR3 nucleotides are TGCAGTGCTAGATTCCCGGACGAGCAGTACTTC. This gives the protein CSARFPDEQYF.

The chain recombines TRBV19 with TRBJ2-5; 8 nucleotides agree with TRBD1. The CDR3 contains 13 residues. CDR1 LNHDA and CDR2 SQIVND come from the germline V gene (reference sequence). Trimming at V came to 3 bases and at J to 5 bases, leaving 2 bases not matched to a gene. The DNA of the CDR3 is TGTGCCAGTAGTATCGGACAGGGTGAGACCCAGTACTTC. Protein: CASSIGQGETQYF.

This clone showed up just once. The chain uses TRBV28 and TRBJ2-5, with 11 bases lining up with TRBD2. The CDR3 runs to 15 residues. The V segment lost 5 bases and the J segment 5 bases; nucleotides outside the gene matches: 7. Germline assignment: CDR1 MDHEN and CDR2 SYDVKM. CDR3 sequence: CASSPVSGRGETQYF. The CDR3 DNA reads TGTGCCAGCAGTCCCGTTAGCGGGAGGGGGGAGACCCAGTACTTC.

The CDR3 bases are TGTGCCAGCAGCCAAGACTCGGGAGGGACCACAGATACGCAGTATTTT. Its protein product is CASSQDSGGTTDTQYF. The J gene is TRBJ2-3, the V gene TRBV4-2, with 8 bases matching TRBD2. Germline lookup yields CDR1 LGHNA and CDR2 YNFKEQ. This CDR3 is 16 amino acids long. With 0 bases clipped from V and 2 bases from J, the junction kept 4 bases outside the gene matches.

The chain has TRBV7-2 and TRBJ2-7; 7 bases match TRBD1. The germline CDR1 and CDR2 sequences are SGHTA and FQGNSA. This CDR3 contains 15 residues. V lost 4 bases, J lost 9 bases, and 15 bases stayed unmatched. As DNA, the CDR3 is TGTGCCAGCAGCTCCTCATCAACCGTGCAGGGGGTGCAGTACTTC. It is translated as CASSSSSTVQGVQYF. The entire variable domain, with the rest obtained from reference TRBV7-2 and TRBJ2-7, is as follows: GAGVSQSPSNKVTEKGKDVELRCDPISGHTALYWYRQSLGQGLEFLIYFQGNSAPDKSGLPSDRFSAERTGGSVSTLTIQRTQQEDSAVYLCASSSSSTVQGVQYFGPGTRLTVT.

The chain carries TRBV6-5 and TRBJ1-2, with TRBD1 matching over 9 bases. The CDR3 loop spans 15 amino acids. Germline CDR1 MNHEY, CDR2 SVGAGI. After removal of 4 bases from V and 5 bases from J, the junction contained 8 bases not matched to a gene. CDR3 sequence: CASSSILDRGYGYTF. The CDR3 DNA reads TGTGCCAGCAGTTCTATTTTGGACAGGGGTTATGGCTACACCTTC.

This clone was counted a few times. V usage is TRBV9 and J usage is TRBJ2-7; TRBD1 agrees at 12 bases. The V segment lost 3 bases and the J segment 5 bases; nucleotides outside the gene matches: 6. Germline V CDR1 and CDR2: SGDLS, YYNGEE. The CDR3 has 15 residues. The CDR3 DNA follows: TGTGCCAGCAGCGGGCACGGGACAGGGGGCCACGAGCAGTACTTC. The encoded protein is CASSGHGTGGHEQYF.

This clone occurred many times. The rearrangement uses TRBV25-1 and TRBJ1-1; D call uncertain. Germline values: CDR1 MGHDK, CDR2 SYGVNS. The CDR3 spans 11 residues. Trimming pared 7 bases from V and 5 bases from J, leaving 8 bases between. The CDR3 DNA sequence: TGTGCCAGCACCGAGGATACTGAAGCTTTCTTT. Protein product: CASTEDTEAFF.

The chain has TRBV2 and TRBJ2-7; possible D gene TRBD1, 6 bases. There are 15 residues in the CDR3. V shed 1 base and J shed 4 bases, with 14 bases lying between them. In germline, CDR1 is SNHLY, CDR2 FYNNEI. The chain's CDR3 is CASSEDRVFWYEQYF. Written as DNA, the CDR3 is TGTGCCAGCAGTGAAGACAGGGTATTTTGGTACGAGCAGTACTTC.

As regards this clone: The germline gene is not matched at one end of the junction; a read error may be the cause. CDR3 in DNA: TGTTCCAGCAGCTTGGTTCACTCCCCTGAAGCTTTCTTT. As protein: CSSSLVHSPEAFF. The chain employs TRBV7-9 and TRBJ1-1, with no clear D. The CDR3 sequence is 13 residues long. CDR1 is SEHNR, CDR2 FQNEAQ, per germline (reference sequence). Together with reference TRBV7-9 and TRBJ1-1, the CDR3 gives the full variable domain: DTGVSQNPRHKITKRGQNVTFRCDPISEHNRLYWYRQTLGQGPEFLTYFQNEAQLEKSRLLSDRFSAERPKGSFSTLEIQRTEQGDSAMYLCSSSLVHSPEAFFGQGTRLTVV.

The genes are TRBV29-1 and TRBJ1-4, with D unresolved. CDR1 is SQVTM and CDR2 is ANQGSEA in the germline V gene. The CDR3 consists of 15 residues. V gave up 7 bases and J gave up 6 bases, with 21 bases separating them. CDR3 sequence: CSASLAGAPYEKLFF. CDR3 DNA sequence: TGCAGCGCGAGCCTCGCCGGAGCCCCCTATGAAAAACTGTTTTTT. Filled out from reference TRBV29-1 and TRBJ1-4, the complete variable domain reads SAVISQKPSRDICQRGTSLTIQCQVDSQVTMMFWYRQQPGQSLTLIATANQGSEATYESGFVIDKFPISRPNLTFSTLTVSNMSPEDSSIYLCSASLAGAPYEKLFFGSGTQLSVL.

The chain is built from TRBV6-1 and TRBJ2-4, with a tentative D call TRBD2 (6 bases). The CDR3 has 13 amino acids. The ends were cut back, 7 bases at V and 8 bases at J, with 15 bases in the middle. Germline V gives CDR1 MNHNS, CDR2 SASEGT. CDR3: CASTTTSWDIQYF. CDR3 in DNA: TGTGCCAGCACCACCACTAGCTGGGACATTCAGTACTTC.

The rearrangement joins TRBV7-9 to TRBJ2-1, with 9 positions matching TRBD2. The CDR3 has 17 amino acids. Unmatched junction bases numbered 8, after V lost 1 base and J lost 4 bases. Germline V gene data show CDR1 as SEHNR and CDR2 as FQNEAQ (reference sequence). The CDR3 loop reads CASSLDSGGRGYNEQFF. The CDR3 bases are TGTGCCAGCAGCTTAGATTCGGGCGGGAGGGGTTACAATGAGCAGTTCTTC.

The genes are TRBV11-3 and TRBJ2-1, with D uncertain. The CDR3 is made up of 14 amino acids. Trimming took off 6 bases at V and 10 bases at J, with 19 bases between the two ends. The germline gives CDR1 SGHNT, CDR2 YENEEA. CDR3 DNA sequence: TGTGCCAGCAGACCGTCCACCGACTCCTTGGAGCAGTTCTTC. The encoded protein is CASRPSTDSLEQFF.

The rearrangement joins TRBV19 to TRBJ2-3, with no clear D. The CDR3 is 15 amino acids. Germline V gives CDR1 LNHDA, CDR2 SQIVND (reference sequence). V lost 4 bases, J lost 1 base, and 12 bases lay in between. The CDR3 loop is CASSSPRGGTDTQYF. DNA for the CDR3: TGTGCCAGTAGTAGTCCACGAGGAGGCACAGATACGCAGTATTTT.

The V call is TRBV29-1, the J call TRBJ2-3, with 8 positions matching TRBD1. Germline lookup yields CDR1 SQVTM and CDR2 ANQGSEA. The CDR3 length is 14 residues. The V and J ends lost 6 bases and 1 base, in that order; junction bases with no gene match: 6. CDR3 sequence (DNA): TGCAGCGTAGACCAGGGGGCTGGCACAGATACGCAGTATTTT. The encoded protein is CSVDQGAGTDTQYF.

This chain links TRBV9 with TRBJ1-1, with D hard to call. CDR3 length: 12 amino acids. Deletions cut 3 bases from V and 5 bases from J, with 8 bases between. The germline V gene has CDR1 SGDLS and CDR2 YYNGEE. The CDR3 loop reads CASSALSTEAFF. The CDR3 DNA is TGTGCCAGCAGCGCTTTGAGTACTGAAGCTTTCTTT.

The chain employs TRBV2 and TRBJ2-5; no clear D gene. Gene TRBJ2-7 matches the end of the DNA better, so the J call may be wrong. CDR1 and CDR2 (germline): SNHLY, FYNNEI. This CDR3 is 11 amino acids long. The CDR3 region is CASSAMGEQYF. The CDR3 DNA sequence: TGTGCCAGCAGTGCTATGGGCGAGCAGTACTTC.

The chain combines TRBV28 with TRBJ1-1; no firm D call. CDR1 MDHEN and CDR2 SYDVKM come from the germline V gene. This CDR3 is 11 amino acids long. Trimming stripped 6 bases from V and 7 bases from J, with 9 bases between. The CDR3 coding sequence is TGTGCCAGCAGGGCGGCCCGTGAAGCTTTCTTT. Translating it yields CASRAAREAFF. Full variable domain (outside the CDR3, taken from reference TRBV28 and TRBJ1-1): DVKVTQSSRYLVKRTGEKVFLECVQDMDHENMFWYRQDPGLGLRLIYFSYDVKMKEKGDIPEGYSVSREKKERFSLILESASTNQTSMYLCASRAAREAFFGQGTRLTVV.

The V gene is TRBV21-1, the J gene TRBJ2-7; no DNA check was done on the table's D call, TRBD2. TRBV21-1 is an annotated pseudogene. This CDR3 spans 14 amino acids. The CDR3 nucleotides are TGTGCCAGCAGCCCGCATGGGGGGATTTACGAGCAGTACTTC. The encoded protein is CASSPHGGIYEQYF.

V usage is TRBV29-1 and J usage is TRBJ2-7; TRBD1 matches at 9 bases. The CDR3 loop spans 13 amino acids. The trim removed 6 bases at V and 6 bases at J, leaving 9 bases unmatched. Per the germline V gene, CDR1 is SQVTM and CDR2 is ANQGSEA. DNA for the CDR3: TGCAGCGTGGGATCCGGGACAGGGACCGAGCAGTACTTC. This translates into CSVGSGTGTEQYF.

V is TRBV28 and J is TRBJ2-2; 12 positions match TRBD2. In germline, CDR1 is MDHEN, CDR2 SYDVKM. CDR3 length: 17 residues. The trim removed 10 bases at V and 6 bases at J, leaving 15 bases unmatched. In nucleotides, the CDR3 is TGTGCCACCCTTCGATGGACTAGCGGGACATCAGCCGGGGAGCTGTTTTTT. Translation gives CATLRWTSGTSAGELFF.

Of note for this clone: At one boundary the junction diverges from the germline segment, which might be a read error. This chain connects TRBV18 to TRBJ1-2; 7 positions match TRBD1. The CDR3 has 15 residues. Germline CDR1 KGHSH, CDR2 LQKENI. The CDR3, as DNA: TGTGCCAGCTCACCCGGGACAGATTTTAACTATGGCTACCCCTTC. Amino acids: CASSPGTDFNYGYPF.

The J gene is TRBJ1-6, the V gene TRBV6-6, with D possibly matching TRBD1 (6 bases). The CDR3 consists of 14 residues. CDR1 and CDR2 (germline): MNHNY, SVGAGI (reference sequence). The V end was cut by 2 bases, the J end by 6 bases, with 8 bases between. For the CDR3, the DNA is TGTGCCAGCAGTTACCAGGGGAGTAATTCACCCCTCCACTTT. The encoded protein is CASSYQGSNSPLHF.

The genes are TRBV10-2 and TRBJ2-7; 10 positions agree with TRBD2. The V gene's germline CDR1 is WSHSY and CDR2 SAAADI. This CDR3 has 15 residues. Unmatched junction bases numbered 6, after V lost 5 bases and J lost 2 bases. The CDR3 DNA reads as TGCGCCAGCAGTTCAGGGACTAGCGCCGCCTACGAGCAGTACTTC. This gives the protein CASSSGTSAAYEQYF.